A single sample is the source of the 10 T cell receptor beta chains below, sequenced in a study of T cells in Graves' hyperthyroidism and ophthalmopathy. Amplification of TCR beta CDR3 regions used RNA as the template. The primer set for the first-round RT-PCR of the TCR CDR3 was HTBI. TCRdb re-derived calls from the multiplex PCR reads in MiXCR, one entry per CDR3 protein. The top ten hold about 35% of the sample, which has around 300,000 distinct CDR3 sequences, roughly 20% seen once. The sequencing input was blood. The receptors were gathered from a man in his fifties or sixties with Graves' ophthalmopathy.

The chain is built from TRBV3-1 and TRBJ2-5, with 7 positions matching TRBD2. V shed 0 bases and J 2 bases; nucleotides not matched to a gene: 12. This CDR3 region has 18 residues. Germline CDR1 reads LGHDT; CDR2 reads YNNKEL (reference sequence). As DNA, the CDR3 is TGTGCCAGCAGCCAAGACAAGAGGCTTCCGGGAGGTCAAGAGACCCAGTACTTC. Translated: CASSQDKRLPGGQETQYF.

This chain connects TRBV5-6 to TRBJ2-5; possibly TRBD1 for D (5 bases). Germline V gene sequence: CDR1 SGHDT, CDR2 YYEEEE. CDR3 length: 18 amino acids. V was trimmed by 1 base and J by 2 bases, leaving 21 bases between them. The CDR3 is CASSLTLGMDTPQETQYF. For the CDR3, the DNA is TGTGCCAGCAGCTTGACATTAGGGATGGACACGCCACAAGAGACCCAGTACTTC.

This clonotype was seen repeatedly, ten times or more. The chain employs TRBV5-4 and TRBJ2-5; D is unclear. V lost 0 bases to trimming and J lost 2 bases, with 11 bases between them. This CDR3 region has 15 residues. Germline V gene lookup returns CDR1 SGHNT and CDR2 YYREEE (reference sequence). In DNA, the CDR3 is TGTGCCAGCAGCTTGGATACCCCGCGGCAAGAGACCCAGTACTTC. It codes for CASSLDTPRQETQYF.

This clonotype was counted many times. The chain is built from TRBV28 and TRBJ1-6; D is unclear. Germline CDR1 is MDHEN and CDR2 is SYDVKM. CDR3 length: 13 residues. Between the trimmed V and J ends, which lost 6 bases and 7 bases, there was a span of 10 bases. CDR3 in DNA: TGTGCCAGCAGAGAAACCGGGAATTCACCCCTCCACTTT. Protein sequence: CASRETGNSPLHF.

This clonotype was found many times. This rearrangement joins TRBV28 to TRBJ2-7, with a weak D call TRBD2 (6 bases). The CDR3 has 17 amino acids. Germline lookup yields CDR1 MDHEN and CDR2 SYDVKM. Trimming stripped 7 bases from V and 5 bases from J, with 27 bases between. CDR3 region: CASKGETRGGTADEQYF. The CDR3, as DNA: TGTGCCAGCAAAGGCGAGACCAGAGGAGGGACCGCGGACGAGCAGTACTTC.

V gene TRBV20-1 combines with J gene TRBJ2-2, with D tentatively TRBD1 (5 bases). The CDR3 contains 10 residues. Germline V gene sequence: CDR1 DFQATT, CDR2 SNEGSKA (reference sequence). The CDR3 loop reads CTTQGGELFF. In nucleotides, the CDR3 is TGCACTACGCAGGGCGGGGAGCTGTTTTTT.

Ten or more counts support this clonotype. The rearrangement uses TRBV12-3 or TRBV12-4 and TRBJ2-1; D is undetermined. The CDR3 contains 13 residues. V lost 6 bases and J 9 bases, leaving 15 bases between the germline ends. The CDR3 loop is CASSLKGKLEQFF. In DNA form, the CDR3 reads TGTGCCAGCAGCCTTAAAGGGAAACTTGAGCAGTTCTTC.

At least ten counts were recorded for this clonotype. The chain employs TRBV20-1 and TRBJ2-1; 8 nucleotides match TRBD2. V gave up 3 bases and J gave up 4 bases; unmatched junction bases: 8. Per the germline V gene, CDR1 is DFQATT and CDR2 is SNEGSKA (reference sequence). There are 15 residues in the CDR3. In nucleotides, the CDR3 is TGCAGTGCTAGCCATAGCGGGGCAAAATACAATGAGCAGTTCTTC. This gives the protein CSASHSGAKYNEQFF.

The chain is built from TRBV7-9 and TRBJ1-1; possibly TRBD1 for D (6 bases). The CDR3 runs 15 residues. Trimming removed 9 bases from V and 1 base from J, with 18 bases in between. Germline V CDR1 and CDR2: SEHNR, FQNEAQ (reference sequence). This CDR3 is CASGSTGPPNTEAFF. The CDR3 DNA is TGTGCCAGTGGGTCAACAGGGCCCCCGAACACTGAAGCTTTCTTT.

The CDR3 bases are TGTGCCAGTCGGCGAGCGGGGTACACAGATACGCAGTATTTT. It yields the protein CASRRAGYTDTQYF. The rearrangement uses TRBV19 and TRBJ2-3, with 7 bases aligning to TRBD2. The CDR3 consists of 14 residues. CDR1 and CDR2 (germline): LNHDA, SQIVND (reference sequence). After removal of 8 bases from V and 2 bases from J, the junction contained 7 bases not matched to a gene.